This TCR beta chain was identified during a study of post-analysis software for immune sequencing data. Unique molecular identifiers were built into the TCR beta cDNA libraries. Via MiXCR, TCRdb re-called the PCR reads, giving one row per CDR3 protein. The sample yields 800,000 to 950,000 distinct CDR3 sequences, 53% seen once. The table lists this clonotype with a few counts. Its antigen remains unknown. Study observations and caveats: Samples made in the same batch grouped tightly together by F measure.

What was sequenced was blood. This receptor was obtained from a girl aged 5-17 years with multiple sclerosis.

The CDR3 is CASSPDRGTDTQYF. The CDR3 bases are TGCGCCAGCAGTCCGGACAGAGGCACAGATACGCAGTATTTT. V gene TRBV5-1 combines with J gene TRBJ2-3; D perhaps matches TRBD1 (6 bases). Germline V gene sequence: CDR1 SGHRS, CDR2 YFSETQ. The CDR3 is 14 residues long. With 5 bases removed from V and 1 base from J, the gap between germline ends came to 11 bases.